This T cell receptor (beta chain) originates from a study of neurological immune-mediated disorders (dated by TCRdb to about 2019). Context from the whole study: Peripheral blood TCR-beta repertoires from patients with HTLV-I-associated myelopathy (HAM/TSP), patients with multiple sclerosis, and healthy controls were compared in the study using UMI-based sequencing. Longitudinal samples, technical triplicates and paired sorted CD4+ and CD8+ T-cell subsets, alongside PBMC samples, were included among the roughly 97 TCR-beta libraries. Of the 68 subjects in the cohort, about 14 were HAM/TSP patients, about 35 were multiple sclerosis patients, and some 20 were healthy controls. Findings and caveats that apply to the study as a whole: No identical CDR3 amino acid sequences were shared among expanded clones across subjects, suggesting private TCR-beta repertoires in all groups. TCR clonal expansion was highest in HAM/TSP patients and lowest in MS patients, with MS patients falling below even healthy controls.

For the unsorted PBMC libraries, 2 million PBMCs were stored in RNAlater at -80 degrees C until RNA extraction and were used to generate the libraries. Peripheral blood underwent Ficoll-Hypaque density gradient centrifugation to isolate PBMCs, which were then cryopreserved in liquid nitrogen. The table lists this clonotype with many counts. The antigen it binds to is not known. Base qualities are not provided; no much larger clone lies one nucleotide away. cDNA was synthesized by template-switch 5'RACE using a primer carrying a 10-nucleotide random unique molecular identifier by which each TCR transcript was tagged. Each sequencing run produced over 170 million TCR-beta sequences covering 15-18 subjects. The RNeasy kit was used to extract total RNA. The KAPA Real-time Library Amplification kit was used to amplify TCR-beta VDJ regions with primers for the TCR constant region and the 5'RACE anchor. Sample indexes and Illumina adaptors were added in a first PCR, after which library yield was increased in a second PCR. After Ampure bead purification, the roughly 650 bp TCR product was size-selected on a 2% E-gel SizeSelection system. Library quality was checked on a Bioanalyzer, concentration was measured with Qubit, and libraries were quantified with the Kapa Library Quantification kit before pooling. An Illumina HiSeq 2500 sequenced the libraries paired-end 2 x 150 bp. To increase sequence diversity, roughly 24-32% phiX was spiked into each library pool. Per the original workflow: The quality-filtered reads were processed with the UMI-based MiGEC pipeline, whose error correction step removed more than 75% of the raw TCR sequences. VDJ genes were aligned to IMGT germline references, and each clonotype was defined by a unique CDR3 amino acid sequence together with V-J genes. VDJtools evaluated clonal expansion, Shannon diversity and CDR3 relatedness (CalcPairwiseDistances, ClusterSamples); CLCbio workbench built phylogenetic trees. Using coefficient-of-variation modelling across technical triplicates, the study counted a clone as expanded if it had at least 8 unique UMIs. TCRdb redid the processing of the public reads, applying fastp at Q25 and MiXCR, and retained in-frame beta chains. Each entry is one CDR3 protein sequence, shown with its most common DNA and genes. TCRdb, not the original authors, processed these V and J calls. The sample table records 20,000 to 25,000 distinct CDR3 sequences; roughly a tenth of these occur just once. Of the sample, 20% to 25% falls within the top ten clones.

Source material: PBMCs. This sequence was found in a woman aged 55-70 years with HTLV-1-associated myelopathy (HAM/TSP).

The nucleotide sequence reads TGTGCCAGCAGCTTGAAATATTCAGGCTACAATGAGCAGTTCTTC. Its amino acids are CASSLKYSGYNEQFF. This chain joins TRBV5-6 to TRBJ2-1, with the D gene not confidently named. Trimming at the junction amounts to 1 base on V and 3 bases on J, and the germline ends lie 11 bases apart. The CDR3 numbers 15 residues from cysteine through phenylalanine. Of all the DNA, just the CDR3 is kept, 45 bases in frame from base 1. The germline V gene yields SGHDT for CDR1 and YYEEEE for CDR2.